Included here is one TCR beta chain sequence, with context. This specimen belongs to a study of control samples from healthy donors and cancer patients. Using immunoSEQ multiplex PCR, the repertoire was profiled, and TCRdb retains in-frame clones only, with some absent. The sample holds 95,000 to 150,000 clones, roughly nine tenths seen once. CDR3 length: 15 amino acids. The germline CDR1 and CDR2 sequences are MDHEN and SYDVKM. Trimming cost V 2 bases and J 2 bases; bases outside gene matches: 5. This chain uses TRBV28 with TRBJ2-5; 7 bases map to TRBD1. Sequenced input: blood. This sequence was found in a young woman in good health. The CDR3 coding sequence is TGTGCCAGCAGTTTACGTCAGGGGGTACAAGAGACCCAGTACTTC. Its translation: CASSLRQGVQETQYF.